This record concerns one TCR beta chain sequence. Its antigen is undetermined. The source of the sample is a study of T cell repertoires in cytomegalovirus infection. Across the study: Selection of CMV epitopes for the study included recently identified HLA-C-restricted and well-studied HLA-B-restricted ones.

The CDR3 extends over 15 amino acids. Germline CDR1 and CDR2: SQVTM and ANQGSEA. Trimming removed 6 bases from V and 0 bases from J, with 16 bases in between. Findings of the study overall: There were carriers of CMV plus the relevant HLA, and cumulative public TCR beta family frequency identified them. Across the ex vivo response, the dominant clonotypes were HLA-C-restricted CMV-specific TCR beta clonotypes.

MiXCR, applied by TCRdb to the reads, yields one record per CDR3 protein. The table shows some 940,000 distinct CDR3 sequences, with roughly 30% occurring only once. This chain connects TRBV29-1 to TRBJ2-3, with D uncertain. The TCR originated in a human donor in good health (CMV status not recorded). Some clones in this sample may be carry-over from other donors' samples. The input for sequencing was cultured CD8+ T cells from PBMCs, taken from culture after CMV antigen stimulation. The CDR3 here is CSVPEPVTSTDTQYF. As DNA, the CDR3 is TGCAGCGTACCGGAGCCGGTCACTAGCACAGATACGCAGTATTTT.